The TCR beta chain under discussion was sequenced for a study of glioma-infiltrating T cells after dendritic cell vaccination. Germline CDR1 MNHEY, CDR2 SMNVEV (reference sequence). V was pared by 0 bases and J by 1 base, with 6 bases of the junction left unmatched. CDR3 length: 17 amino acids. TCRdb's copy holds only in-frame clones and misses some; the assay was immunoSEQ multiplex PCR. The table shows 75,000 to 100,000 clones, with about 80% occurring only once. Here the sequenced sample was blood, taken before dendritic cell vaccination. The clonotype comes from a human donor with glioblastoma. The chain joins TRBV27 to TRBJ1-2, with 9 bases aligning to TRBD1. CDR3 in amino acids: CASSLSKQGALNYGYTF. The CDR3 coding sequence is TGTGCCAGCAGTTTATCTAAACAGGGGGCTCTTAACTATGGCTACACCTTC.